This paragraph reports one T cell receptor (beta chain). Its antigen is still unknown. Sequencing was performed with immunoSEQ multiplex PCR; in TCRdb, only in-frame clones are kept and a portion is missing. The sample includes approximately 940,000 clones, less than 85% of them seen just once. The sample is drawn from a study of shared clonotypes between healthy human individuals. Study findings and constraints: Several donors had roughly 5.2% of their naive CD4 clonotypes in common. Only a few donors were included, so the genetic and exposure-history diversity represented was limited. Clonotypes shared by all four sorted-subset donors had higher generation probabilities than non-shared clonotypes. Tissues were not sampled, only blood, and their repertoires likely differ.

This sequence was found in a man between 18 and 35 years old in good health. Sequenced material: memory CD4+ T cells sorted from blood. Subset noted: CD45RA-negative fraction.

CDR3 region: CASSIAPGPTSSQPQHF. The CDR3, as DNA: TGTGCCAGTAGTATAGCCCCGGGACCTACCTCGAGTCAGCCCCAGCATTTT. The V gene is TRBV19, the J gene TRBJ1-5, with D possibly TRBD1 on 5 matching bases. V was pared by 1 base and J by 6 bases, with 19 bases between. The CDR3 has 17 residues. Per the germline V gene, CDR1 is LNHDA and CDR2 is SQIVND (reference sequence).